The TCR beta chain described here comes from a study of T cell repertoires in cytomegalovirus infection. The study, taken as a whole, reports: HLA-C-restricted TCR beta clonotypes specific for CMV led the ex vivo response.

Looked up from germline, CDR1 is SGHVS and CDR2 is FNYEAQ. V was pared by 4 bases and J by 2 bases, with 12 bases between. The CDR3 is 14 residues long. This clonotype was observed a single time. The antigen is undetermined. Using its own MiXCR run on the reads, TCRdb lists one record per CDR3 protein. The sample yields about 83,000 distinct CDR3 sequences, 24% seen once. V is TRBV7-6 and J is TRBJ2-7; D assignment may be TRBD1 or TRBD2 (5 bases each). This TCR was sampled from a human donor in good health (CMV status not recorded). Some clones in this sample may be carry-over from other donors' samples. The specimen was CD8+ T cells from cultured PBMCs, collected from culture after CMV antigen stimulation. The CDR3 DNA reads TGTGCCAGCAGCTCATCCGGGGCAACCTACGAGCAGTACTTC. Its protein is CASSSSGATYEQYF. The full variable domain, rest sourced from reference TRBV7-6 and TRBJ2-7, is GAGVSQSPRYKVTKRGQDVALRCDPISGHVSLYWYRQALGQGPEFLTYFNYEAQQDKSGLPNDRFSAERPEGSISTLTIQRTEQRDSAMYRCASSSSGATYEQYFGPGTRLTVT.